A selection of T cell receptor beta chains follows, all from one sample in a study of blood T cell repertoires in COVID-19. Assay: immunoSEQ multiplex PCR; the TCRdb copy retains only in-frame clones and omits some. The table shows roughly 190,000 clones, with approximately 84% occurring only once. The sequencing sample was made of peripheral blood. Source of these receptors: a woman aged 65 to 85 with active or convalescent COVID-19. CDR3s include the opening cysteine and the closing phenylalanine or tryptophan. D genes are given only for firm matches. Clone size is shown for a subset of rows, as once, few, many or a class of expanded clone.

CDR3 protein	CDR3 DNA	clone size	D gene	V gene	J gene	CDR3 length
CASSSTGKGEKLFF	TGTGCCAGCAGCTCAACAGGAAAGGGAGAAAAACTGTTTTTT	NA	NA	TRBV5-6	TRBJ1-4	14
CASSYGLAGVTLRETQYF	TGTGCCAGCAGTTACGGACTAGCGGGAGTTACTCTTCGGGAGACCCAGTACTTC	NA	TRBD2	TRBV7-9	TRBJ2-5	18
CASSRDGNTGELFF	TGTGCCAGCAGCCGCGATGGGAACACCGGGGAGCTGTTTTTT	once	NA	TRBV3-1/TRBV3-2	TRBJ2-2	14
CASSLYWTSGYNEQFF	TGTGCCAGCAGCTTATATTGGACTAGCGGCTACAATGAGCAGTTCTTC	many	TRBD2	TRBV11-2	TRBJ2-1	16
CASSMGAGGFYNEQFF	TGTGCCAGTAGTATGGGAGCGGGAGGGTTCTACAATGAGCAGTTCTTC	once	TRBD2	TRBV19	TRBJ2-1	16
CASSQDPGGANYGYTF	TGTGCCAGCAGCCAAGATCCAGGAGGAGCTAACTATGGCTACACCTTC	NA	NA	TRBV4-2	TRBJ1-2	16
CASSLIAGANTEAFF	TGTGCCAGCAGCTTAATAGCAGGGGCGAACACTGAAGCTTTCTTT	NA	NA	TRBV13	TRBJ1-1	15
CASSPTDTDTQYF	TGTGCCAGCAGCCCGACAGACACAGATACGCAGTATTTT	NA	NA	TRBV7-9	TRBJ2-3	13
CASSLLAGDYEQYF	TGTGCCAGCAGCCTCCTAGCGGGAGATTACGAGCAGTACTTC	NA	TRBD2	TRBV5-4	TRBJ2-7	14
CASSRDRGMVGYTF	TGTGCCAGCAGTAGGGACAGGGGTATGGTGGGCTACACCTTC	NA	TRBD1	TRBV2	TRBJ1-2	14
CASRQGVEKLFF	TGTGCCAGCCGCCAGGGGGTTGAAAAACTGTTTTTT	NA	TRBD1	TRBV27	TRBJ1-4	12
CASSLRLAGGREETQYF	TGTGCCAGCAGCTTACGGCTAGCGGGAGGGCGGGAAGAGACCCAGTACTTC	few	TRBD2	TRBV7-9	TRBJ2-5	17
CASGEGKKVYEQYF	TGTGCCAGCGGGGAGGGGAAAAAAGTCTACGAGCAGTACTTC	NA	TRBD2	TRBV2	TRBJ2-7	14
CASSDGQGRYNEQFF	TGTGCCAGTAGCGATGGACAGGGTCGATACAATGAGCAGTTCTTC	NA	TRBD1	TRBV19	TRBJ2-1	15
CASAQADSLEQFF	TGTGCCAGCGCGCAGGCGGACTCTCTTGAGCAGTTCTTC	NA	NA	TRBV11-3	TRBJ2-1	13
CASSPGNPRNTIYF	TGTGCCAGCAGCCCCGGGAACCCTCGAAACACCATATATTTT	NA	NA	TRBV11-2	TRBJ1-3	14
CASRPAGGTGELFF	TGTGCCAGCAGACCTGCGGGGGGCACCGGGGAGCTGTTTTTT	NA	TRBD2	TRBV11-2	TRBJ2-2	14
CASKYIAGARNEQFF	TGTGCCAGCAAGTATATAGCGGGAGCACGAAATGAGCAGTTCTTC	NA	TRBD2	TRBV27	TRBJ2-1	15
CASSARVQGSTNTGELFF	TGTGCCAGCAGTGCCCGGGTACAGGGAAGTACGAACACCGGGGAGCTGTTTTTT	NA	NA	TRBV6-1	TRBJ2-2	18
CASSLLADTDTQYF	TGTGCCAGCAGTTTACTGGCAGACACAGATACGCAGTATTTT	NA	NA	TRBV28	TRBJ2-3	14
CASSFDGATTGELFF	TGTGCCAGCAGTTTTGATGGAGCCACCACCGGGGAGCTGTTTTTT	NA	NA	TRBV28	TRBJ2-2	15
CASSRGLALYEQYF	TGTGCCAGCTCACGGGGACTAGCGCTCTACGAGCAGTACTTC	NA	TRBD2	TRBV18	TRBJ2-7	14
CSASLAGGTDTQYF	TGCAGCGCCTCACTAGCGGGAGGTACAGATACGCAGTATTTT	NA	TRBD2	TRBV29-1	TRBJ2-3	14
CASIVGGQGATDTEAFF	TGTGCCAGCATAGTAGGCGGACAGGGGGCTACGGACACTGAAGCTTTCTTT	once	TRBD1	TRBV28	TRBJ1-1	17
CASSLWGPTGELFF	TGTGCCAGCAGCTTATGGGGCCCCACCGGGGAGCTGTTTTTT	NA	NA	TRBV7-9	TRBJ2-2	14
CASTRSGKGGRIEQFF	TGTGCCAGCACACGGAGTGGTAAAGGCGGGAGAATTGAGCAGTTCTTC	NA	TRBD2	TRBV28	TRBJ2-1	16
CASSQVQGAGGYGYTF	TGTGCCAGCAGCCAAGTCCAGGGGGCGGGCGGCTATGGCTACACCTTC	once	TRBD1	TRBV3-1/TRBV3-2	TRBJ1-2	16
CASSLVRGREETQYF	TGTGCCAGCAGCTTAGTAAGGGGGAGGGAGGAGACCCAGTACTTC	NA	NA	TRBV11-2	TRBJ2-5	15
CASSVGLLVPDTQYF	TGTGCCAGCAGCGTGGGACTCTTGGTACCGGATACGCAGTATTTT	NA	NA	TRBV9	TRBJ2-3	15
CATSPDRGEKLFF	TGTGCCACCAGCCCGGACAGAGGCGAAAAACTGTTTTTT	NA	NA	TRBV15	TRBJ1-4	13
CASSGGTGGTGSGNTIYF	TGCGCCAGCAGCGGCGGGACAGGGGGCACGGGCTCTGGAAACACCATATATTTT	once	TRBD1	TRBV5-1	TRBJ1-3	18
CASSWTSGTYNEQFF	TGTGCCAGCTCTTGGACTAGCGGGACCTACAATGAGCAGTTCTTC	NA	TRBD2	TRBV18	TRBJ2-1	15
CASSQEIAGGETQYF	TGTGCCAGCAGCCAAGAGATAGCGGGAGGGGAGACCCAGTACTTC	NA	TRBD2	TRBV3-1/TRBV3-2	TRBJ2-5	15
CASSYSGRRSEQFF	TGTGCCAGCAGTTACTCGGGCCGGAGGAGTGAGCAGTTCTTC	NA	NA	TRBV6-5	TRBJ2-1	14
CAIRDTVGLANTGELFF	TGTGCCATCAGGGACACAGTAGGGCTTGCGAACACCGGGGAGCTGTTTTTT	NA	NA	TRBV10-3	TRBJ2-2	17
CASSVQGVGELFF	TGTGCCAGTAGTGTTCAGGGGGTCGGGGAGCTGTTTTTT	few	TRBD1	TRBV19	TRBJ2-2	13
CASSLPQGWDYGYTF	TGTGCCAGCAGCTTACCCCAGGGTTGGGACTATGGCTACACCTTC	NA	NA	TRBV5-4	TRBJ1-2	15
CAISERRAYEQYF	TGTGCCATCAGTGAAAGGAGAGCCTACGAGCAGTACTTC	NA	NA	TRBV10-3	TRBJ2-7	13
CASSLTGTSLFYEQYF	TGTGCCAGCAGTTTAACCGGGACTAGCTTGTTTTACGAGCAGTACTTC	NA	TRBD2	TRBV27	TRBJ2-7	16
CASSGQGFSYEQYF	TGTGCCAGCTCTGGACAGGGGTTCTCCTACGAGCAGTACTTC	NA	TRBD1	TRBV6-5	TRBJ2-7	14
CASSLASASGKQETQYF	TGCGCCAGCAGCTTGGCCTCGGCTAGCGGGAAACAAGAGACCCAGTACTTC	NA	TRBD2	TRBV5-1	TRBJ2-5	17
CASSYSRQGGSQYF	TGTGCCAGCAGTTACTCCAGGCAGGGGGGTAGCCAGTACTTC	NA	NA	TRBV6-2/TRBV6-3	TRBJ2-7	14
CASSQGLEETQYF	TGCGCCAGCAGCCAGGGGCTGGAAGAGACCCAGTACTTC	NA	NA	TRBV5-1	TRBJ2-5	13
CASRLNSAQETQYF	TGTGCCAGCAGGCTTAACAGTGCGCAAGAGACCCAGTACTTC	NA	NA	TRBV2	TRBJ2-5	14
CASSQTLSGSGANVLTF	TGCGCCAGCAGCCAAACTCTTAGCGGCTCTGGGGCCAACGTCCTGACTTTC	NA	NA	TRBV4-1	TRBJ2-6	17
CASSPDLAPSTDTQYF	TGTGCCAGCAGTCCCGATCTAGCGCCTAGCACAGATACGCAGTATTTT	NA	NA	TRBV5-4	TRBJ2-3	16
CASSLALGVYNEQFF	TGCGCCAGCAGCTTGGCCTTAGGGGTTTACAATGAGCAGTTCTTC	few	NA	TRBV5-1	TRBJ2-1	15
CASSSPTGTNTGELFF	TGTGCCAGCTCCTCCCCTACAGGTACTAACACCGGGGAGCTGTTTTTT	NA	NA	TRBV18	TRBJ2-2	16
CASMPEGKGRDEQFF	TGTGCCAGCATGCCTGAAGGGAAAGGGCGGGATGAGCAGTTCTTC	NA	NA	TRBV21-1	TRBJ2-1	15
CASSIRGGNEKLFF	TGTGCCAGTAGTATCAGGGGTGGAAATGAAAAACTGTTTTTT	NA	NA	TRBV19	TRBJ1-4	14